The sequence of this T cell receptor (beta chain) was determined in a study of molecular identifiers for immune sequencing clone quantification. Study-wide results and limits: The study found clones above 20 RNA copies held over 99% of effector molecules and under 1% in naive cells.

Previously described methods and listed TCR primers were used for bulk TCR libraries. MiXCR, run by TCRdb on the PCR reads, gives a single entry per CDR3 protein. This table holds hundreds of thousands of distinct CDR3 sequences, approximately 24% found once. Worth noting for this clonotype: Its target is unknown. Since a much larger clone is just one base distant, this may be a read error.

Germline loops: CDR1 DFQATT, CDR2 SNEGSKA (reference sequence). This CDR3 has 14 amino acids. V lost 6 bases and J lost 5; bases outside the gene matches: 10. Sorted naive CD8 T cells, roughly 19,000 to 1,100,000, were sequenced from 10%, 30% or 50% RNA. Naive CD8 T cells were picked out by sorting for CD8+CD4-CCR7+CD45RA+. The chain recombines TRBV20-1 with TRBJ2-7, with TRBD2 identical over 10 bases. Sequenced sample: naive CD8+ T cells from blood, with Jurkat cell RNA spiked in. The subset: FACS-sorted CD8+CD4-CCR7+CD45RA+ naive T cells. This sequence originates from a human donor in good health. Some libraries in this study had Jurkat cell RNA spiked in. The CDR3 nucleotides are TGCAGTGCCCCAGGGCTAGCGGGAGACCACGAGCAGTACTTC. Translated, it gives CSAPGLAGDHEQYF.